Below are 23 T cell receptor beta chains sequenced from a single sample in a study of shared clonotypes between healthy human individuals (dated by TCRdb to about 2020). Library prep was done by the immunoSEQ multiplex PCR assay. TCRdb holds this immuneACCESS table with in-frame rearrangements only. Some clones are missing; in checked studies, unresolved V genes explain under half, and the rest has no known cause. The sample has 780,000 or so clones on record, 55% to 75% of them singletons. The ten largest clonotypes hold about 1.7% of the sample. Sequencing used memory CD4+ T cells sorted from blood. The cell subset or site tag for this specimen amounts to: CD45RA-negative fraction. The origin of the receptors is a woman aged 30 to 39 in good health.

The J gene is TRBJ2-7, the V gene TRBV10-1; perhaps TRBD1 as D (6 bases). The CDR3 length is 15 residues. V was trimmed by 10 bases and J by 3 bases, leaving 22 bases between them. In germline, CDR1 is WNHNN, CDR2 SYGVQD (reference sequence). The DNA of the CDR3 is TGCGCCACCCTCGCACAGGGATTAGGGATCTACGAGCAGTACTTC. Protein sequence: CATLAQGLGIYEQYF.

CDR3 DNA: TGTGCCAGTAGTATAGGAACCGGGACAGGGGGCTTGAAGACCCAGTACTTC. Amino acid sequence: CASSIGTGTGGLKTQYF. This chain connects TRBV19 to TRBJ2-5; the match to TRBD1 covers 12 bases. CDR1 is LNHDA and CDR2 is SQIVND in the germline V gene (reference sequence). The junction had 9 bases not matched to a gene; V was cut back by 1 base and J by 6 bases. The CDR3 contains 17 residues.

This chain joins TRBV2 and TRBJ2-5; D remains unclear. Germline V CDR1 and CDR2: SNHLY, FYNNEI. The CDR3 has 14 amino acids. V lost 6 bases, J lost 5 bases, and 16 bases lay in between. The CDR3 DNA reads TGTGCCAGCAGCGGTCAGAGTGTGGGGGAGACCCAGTACTTC. Translating gives CASSGQSVGETQYF.

The chain recombines TRBV6-6 with TRBJ1-2, with D unresolved. With 2 bases removed from V and 0 bases from J, the gap between germline ends came to 13 bases. Germline-derived CDR1 and CDR2 are MNHNY and SVGAGI (reference sequence). CDR3 length equals 16 residues. This chain's CDR3 is CASSYGGRRANYGYTF. The CDR3 coding sequence is TGTGCCAGCAGTTACGGTGGGCGGCGAGCTAACTATGGCTACACCTTC.

This chain connects TRBV7-9 to TRBJ1-5; a weak D match, TRBD1 (5 bases). V was shortened by 1 base and J by 6 bases, with 10 bases between the two germline ends. The germline gives CDR1 SEHNR, CDR2 FQNEAQ (reference sequence). The CDR3 is made up of 14 amino acids. The CDR3 sequence: CASSLVRGTQPQHF. The DNA for the CDR3 is TGTGCCAGCAGCTTAGTCAGAGGGACTCAGCCCCAGCATTTT. Drawing the rest from reference TRBV7-9 and TRBJ1-5, the complete variable domain is DTGVSQNPRHKITKRGQNVTFRCDPISEHNRLYWYRQTLGQGPEFLTYFQNEAQLEKSRLLSDRFSAERPKGSFSTLEIQRTEQGDSAMYLCASSLVRGTQPQHFGDGTRLSIL.

V usage is TRBV7-9 and J usage is TRBJ1-4; D is unresolved. The CDR3 contains 14 residues. Germline loops: CDR1 SEHNR, CDR2 FQNEAQ (reference sequence). V was cut by 5 bases and J by 5 bases, with 12 bases left in between. The CDR3 sequence is CASSNGVANEKLFF. CDR3 nucleotide sequence: TGTGCCAGCAGCAACGGGGTGGCCAATGAAAAACTGTTTTTT.

The chain joins TRBV7-8 to TRBJ1-5; perhaps TRBD1 as D (6 bases). Germline values: CDR1 SGHVS, CDR2 FQNEAQ. CDR3 length equals 15 residues. V dropped 4 bases and J dropped 3 bases, with 13 bases sitting between them. The CDR3 DNA is TGTGCCAGCAGCTGGGGGGACAACTCCAATCAGCCCCAGCATTTT. Translating gives CASSWGDNSNQPQHF.

V is TRBV2 and J is TRBJ2-5, with D perhaps assigned TRBD1 or TRBD2 (5 bases each). The germline V and J ends were trimmed by 2 bases and 5 bases, with 6 bases remaining between them. CDR1 is SNHLY, CDR2 FYNNEI, per germline. This CDR3 has 12 residues. The CDR3 region is CASSEWGETQYF. The CDR3 DNA reads as TGTGCCAGCAGTGAATGGGGGGAGACCCAGTACTTC.

The V gene is TRBV29-1, the J gene TRBJ2-5, with D perhaps matching TRBD2 (7 bases). The DNA end favors TRBJ2-7, so the J call may be wrong. Germline V CDR1 and CDR2: SQVTM, ANQGSEA. The CDR3 runs 12 residues. The CDR3 region has the DNA TGCAGCGCTGCGGGGGCGGGTTACGAGCAGTACTTC. The encoded protein is CSAAGAGYEQYF.

The chain links TRBV5-5 to TRBJ1-2; 10 bases are shared with TRBD1. Germline V gene lookup returns CDR1 SGHKS and CDR2 YYEKEE (reference sequence). CDR3 length equals 14 residues. V lost 1 base, J lost 7 bases, and 4 bases stayed unmatched. The chain's CDR3 is CASSLRQGALGYTF. CDR3 nucleotide sequence: TGTGCCAGCAGCTTGAGACAGGGGGCGCTTGGCTACACCTTC. Together with reference TRBV5-5 and TRBJ1-2, the CDR3 gives the full variable domain: DAGVTQSPTHLIKTRGQQVTLRCSPISGHKSVSWYQQVLGQGPQFIFQYYEKEERGRGNFPDRFSARQFPNYSSELNVNALLLGDSALYLCASSLRQGALGYTFGSGTRLTVV.

In DNA, the CDR3 is TGTGCCAGCAGTTCACTCCTCGCCCTCTATGGCTACACCTTC. Amino acids: CASSSLLALYGYTF. The V call is TRBV28, the J call TRBJ1-2; no definite D call. The CDR3 has 14 residues. The germline V and J ends were trimmed by 4 bases and 4 bases, with 13 bases remaining between them. Germline-derived CDR1 and CDR2 are MDHEN and SYDVKM.

V usage is TRBV5-1 and J usage is TRBJ1-1, with a possible D match to TRBD1 (5 bases). This CDR3 is built from 15 residues. Per germline, CDR1 SGHRS and CDR2 YFSETQ. V was pared by 1 base and J by 4 bases, with 14 bases between. CDR3 amino acids: CASSLSGDPGTEAFF. In DNA, the CDR3 is TGCGCCAGCAGCTTGTCGGGGGATCCGGGCACTGAAGCTTTCTTT.

The chain is built from TRBV5-6 and TRBJ1-3; D is unclear. The CDR3 sequence is 11 residues long. Trimming stripped 2 bases from V and 8 bases from J, with 5 bases between. The germline gives CDR1 SGHDT, CDR2 YYEEEE. The CDR3 loop is CASSFADTIYF. CDR3 nucleotides: TGTGCCAGCAGCTTCGCGGACACCATATATTTT.

This clone was seen once. The gene calls are TRBV6-5 and TRBJ2-7, with TRBD1 matching over 7 bases. J was trimmed by 3 bases and V by 4 bases; bases with no gene match: 12. Germline lookup yields CDR1 MNHEY and CDR2 SVGAGI. The CDR3 extends over 16 amino acids. The CDR3, as DNA: TGTGCCAGCAGTTCCCGGGTGGGGACAGCTAGCTACGAGCAGTACTTC. It is translated as CASSSRVGTASYEQYF.

This clone occurred once. The V call is TRBV6-1, the J call TRBJ2-2; D uncertain. The CDR3 loop spans 14 amino acids. Per the germline V gene, CDR1 is MNHNS and CDR2 is SASEGT. Trimming took 8 bases from V and 0 from J, leaving 10 bases between them. The CDR3 loop reads CASRTAANTGELFF. CDR3 in DNA: TGTGCCAGCCGGACGGCCGCGAACACCGGGGAGCTGTTTTTT.

This clone was detected many times. V and J are TRBV5-1 and TRBJ2-7, with D uncertain. Trimming took off 0 bases at V and 0 bases at J, with 10 bases between the two ends. The V gene's germline CDR1 is SGHRS and CDR2 YFSETQ. The CDR3 is 15 amino acids. The CDR3 protein is CASSLGNTDSYEQYF. The CDR3 DNA is TGCGCCAGCAGCTTGGGGAACACTGACTCCTACGAGCAGTACTTC.

The rearrangement uses TRBV2 and TRBJ1-5, with D unclear. The CDR3 totals 13 residues. With 7 bases removed from V and 4 bases from J, the gap between germline ends came to 11 bases. CDR1 and CDR2 (germline): SNHLY, FYNNEI. The CDR3 reads CASILDVNQPQHF. The CDR3 nucleotides are TGTGCCAGCATTCTTGACGTTAATCAGCCCCAGCATTTT.

The rearrangement uses TRBV18 and TRBJ1-5; maybe TRBD1 (5 bases). V lost 3 bases and J lost 0, with 9 bases in between. The CDR3 contains 15 residues. CDR1 and CDR2 from the germline V gene are KGHSH and LQKENI. CDR3 loop: CASSPQTDSNQPQHF. Here the CDR3 DNA reads TGTGCCAGCTCACCCCAGACAGATAGCAATCAGCCCCAGCATTTT.

The genes are TRBV7-2 and TRBJ1-1, with D hard to call. The germline gives CDR1 SGHTA, CDR2 FQGNSA. The ends were cut back, 1 base at V and 3 bases at J, with 6 bases in the middle. CDR3 length equals 13 residues. Written as DNA, the CDR3 is TGTGCCAGCAGCTTAGGGTCCGACACTGAAGCTTTCTTT. This translates into CASSLGSDTEAFF.

V gene TRBV7-9 combines with J gene TRBJ1-2; the D is unclear. The CDR3 is 13 amino acids. CDR1 is SEHNR and CDR2 is FQNEAQ in the germline V gene (reference sequence). Trimming stripped 5 bases from V and 2 bases from J, with 9 bases between. The CDR3 spells CASSEDGNYGYTF. CDR3 bases: TGTGCCAGCAGCGAGGACGGAAACTATGGCTACACCTTC.

The rearrangement joins TRBV5-4 to TRBJ2-1; tentatively, D is TRBD2 (6 bases). V was shortened by 3 bases and J by 9 bases, with 10 bases between the two germline ends. Germline loops: CDR1 SGHNT, CDR2 YYREEE (reference sequence). This CDR3 is 12 amino acids long. The CDR3 reads CASSSPRGEQFF. Written as DNA, the CDR3 is TGTGCCAGCAGCTCCCCGCGGGGTGAGCAGTTCTTC.

The J gene is TRBJ2-1, the V gene TRBV6-5; tentatively, D is TRBD1 or TRBD2 (6 bases each). Germline V lookup: CDR1 MNHEY, CDR2 SVGAGI. This CDR3 has 13 residues. Trimming removed 1 base from V and 8 bases from J, with 9 bases in between. The CDR3 DNA reads TGTGCCAGCAGTTACTGGAGGGGGGATGAGCAGTTCTTC. Its protein product is CASSYWRGDEQFF.

This chain joins TRBV30 and TRBJ1-1, with 9 nucleotides matching TRBD1. The V and J ends lost 8 bases and 0 bases, in that order; junction bases with no gene match: 10. Looked up from germline, CDR1 is GTSNPN and CDR2 is SVGIG (reference sequence). The CDR3 is 15 residues long. CDR3 region: CANMRQGELNTEAFF. The CDR3 coding sequence is TGTGCCAACATGAGACAGGGGGAACTGAACACTGAAGCTTTCTTT.